The 19 T cell receptor beta chains below come from one sample, sequenced in a study of T cells in Graves' hyperthyroidism and ophthalmopathy (dated by TCRdb to the late 2010s). The receptor library was made with multiplex PCR. Sequencing relied on an Illumina HiSeq 2000. TCR beta CDR3 regions were amplified from RNA transcripts. The first round of RT-PCR for the TCR CDR3 was performed with the HTBI primer set and the Qiagen OneStep RT-PCR kit. TCRdb reworked the public reads: Q25 trimming with fastp, MiXCR clone assembly, productive beta chains retained. For every CDR3 protein sequence, its rows merge into one entry that carries the most common genes and DNA. The sample table records fewer than 750,000 distinct CDR3 sequences; more than 12% of these occur just once. About an eighth of the sample rests with the top ten. The sequencing sample was made of blood. These receptors were taken from a woman between 50 and 59 years old with Graves' ophthalmopathy.

V is TRBV27 and J is TRBJ2-7, with D possibly TRBD1 on 5 matching bases. The CDR3 runs to 15 residues. Germline V CDR1 and CDR2: MNHEY, SMNVEV (reference sequence). The ends were cut back, 8 bases at V and 3 bases at J, with 20 bases in the middle. CDR3 bases: TGTGCCAGCGTAGGGCCCGTGGGCCAGGGCTACGAGCAGTACTTC. It encodes CASVGPVGQGYEQYF.

This clonotype was observed many times. The chain couples TRBV5-6 to TRBJ2-7; TRBD1 matches at 10 bases. The junction had 7 bases not matched to a gene; V was cut back by 4 bases and J by 0 bases. Germline V lookup: CDR1 SGHDT, CDR2 YYEEEE. The CDR3 sequence is 16 residues long. The CDR3 DNA reads as TGTGCCAGCAGCGTTAACCGGGACAGGGGCTCCTACGAGCAGTACTTC. This codes for CASSVNRDRGSYEQYF.

This clonotype was picked up many times. The chain couples TRBV7-9 to TRBJ2-1; TRBD1 might be the D (6 bases). This CDR3 is 14 amino acids long. The germline V gene encodes CDR1 SEHNR and CDR2 FQNEAQ (reference sequence). V lost 2 bases and J 4 bases, leaving 9 bases between the germline ends. The CDR3 DNA sequence: TGTGCCAGCAGCTTAAACAGGGATTACAATGAGCAGTTCTTC. It specifies CASSLNRDYNEQFF.

This chain links TRBV2 with TRBJ2-7, with unresolved D. V lost 8 bases, J lost 0 bases, and 5 bases lay in between. CDR1 SNHLY and CDR2 FYNNEI come from the germline V gene. CDR3 length: 11 amino acids. In DNA form, the CDR3 reads TGTGCCAGCCAGACCTCCTACGAGCAGTACTTC. It encodes CASQTSYEQYF. The full variable domain, with the rest looked up from reference TRBV2 and TRBJ2-7, is EPEVTQTPSHQVTQMGQEVILRCVPISNHLYFYWYRQILGQKVEFLVSFYNNEISEKSEIFDDQFSVERPDGSNFTLKIRSTKLEDSAMYFCASQTSYEQYFGPGTRLTVT.

The chain is built from TRBV20-1 and TRBJ1-4; D not certain. Germline CDR1 reads DFQATT; CDR2 reads SNEGSKA (reference sequence). The CDR3 loop spans 13 amino acids. Deletions cut 3 bases from V and 0 bases from J, with 5 bases between. CDR3 amino acids: CSASSTTNEKLFF. The CDR3 bases are TGCAGTGCTAGCAGCACAACTAATGAAAAACTGTTTTTT.

This chain links TRBV4-3 with TRBJ2-1; tentative D call: TRBD2 (5 bases). This CDR3 contains 16 residues. Germline lookup yields CDR1 LGHNA and CDR2 YSLEER. V shed 1 base and J shed 6 bases, with 16 bases lying between them. Written as DNA, the CDR3 is TGCGCCAGCAGCCAAGTTCGGGGTTCGAAAGCCAATGAGCAGTTCTTC. It is translated as CASSQVRGSKANEQFF.

The CDR3 reads CASREPGTGNYGYTF. The CDR3 nucleotides are TGTGCCAGCAGGGAACCCGGGACAGGGAACTATGGCTACACCTTC. The chain carries TRBV28 and TRBJ1-2, with TRBD1 matching over 9 bases. The V gene end was trimmed by 6 bases and the J gene end by 2 bases; junction bases not matched to a gene: 7. The CDR3 consists of 15 residues. Germline V gene lookup returns CDR1 MDHEN and CDR2 SYDVKM.

This chain joins TRBV14 and TRBJ2-3; 11 bases map to TRBD2. The CDR3 runs 15 residues. J was trimmed by 6 bases and V by 6 bases; bases with no gene match: 8. The V gene's germline CDR1 is SGHDN and CDR2 FVKESK. In DNA form, the CDR3 reads TGTGCCAGCAGACTAGCGGGAGTCTCGGGTGATACGCAGTATTTT. Its translation is CASRLAGVSGDTQYF.

There are many counts of this clonotype. The chain couples TRBV28 to TRBJ1-2, with D unclear. Germline values: CDR1 MDHEN, CDR2 SYDVKM. V lost 7 bases, J lost 4 bases, and 10 bases lay in between. This CDR3 spans 12 amino acids. This CDR3 is CASKQSIYGYTF. The CDR3 DNA reads as TGTGCCAGCAAGCAGTCCATCTATGGCTACACCTTC.

This clonotype has a count of ten or more. This chain connects TRBV12-3 or TRBV12-4 to TRBJ1-2, with 8 bases aligning to TRBD1. V gave up 6 bases and J gave up 2 bases; unmatched junction bases: 5. The CDR3 is made up of 14 amino acids. The CDR3 DNA reads as TGTGCCAGCAGCCTACAGGGGGTCAACTATGGCTACACCTTC. Its translation: CASSLQGVNYGYTF.

This clonotype showed up many times. The rearrangement links TRBV5-1 to TRBJ1-2, with D tentatively TRBD1 (5 bases). V was pared by 0 bases and J by 6 bases, with 9 bases between. This CDR3 is built from 13 residues. Looked up from germline, CDR1 is SGHRS and CDR2 is YFSETQ. The CDR3, as DNA: TGCGCCAGCAGCTTGGAAGCAGGGAATGGCTACACCTTC. Amino acid sequence: CASSLEAGNGYTF.

V and J are TRBV27 and TRBJ1-6, with D maybe TRBD1 (5 bases). CDR1 is MNHEY, CDR2 SMNVEV, per germline (reference sequence). The CDR3 spans 14 residues. V was trimmed by 4 bases and J by 7 bases, leaving 11 bases between them. CDR3 loop: CASSSRQGNSPLHF. The CDR3, as DNA: TGTGCCAGCAGTTCGCGGCAGGGAAATTCACCCCTCCACTTT.

This clonotype was seen repeatedly, ten times or more. The V call is TRBV27, the J call TRBJ2-7; D is possibly TRBD2 (5 bases). Looked up from germline, CDR1 is MNHEY and CDR2 is SMNVEV (reference sequence). This CDR3 has 15 amino acids. V was pared by 3 bases and J by 0 bases, with 12 bases between. CDR3 amino acids: CASSLRAEYSYEQYF. The CDR3 region has the DNA TGTGCCAGCAGTTTGCGAGCGGAGTACTCCTACGAGCAGTACTTC.

This clonotype was found a few times. The rearrangement links TRBV9 to TRBJ2-5; 8 bases line up with TRBD2. Germline V gene sequence: CDR1 SGDLS, CDR2 YYNGEE. V was clipped by 7 bases and J by 5 bases; unmatched bases: 7. The CDR3 contains 13 residues. In DNA form, the CDR3 reads TGTGCCAGCGACGGGGGGGTCGGGGAGACCCAGTACTTC. It encodes CASDGGVGETQYF. Combining the CDR3 with reference TRBV9 and TRBJ2-5 gives the whole variable domain DSGVTQTPKHLITATGQRVTLRCSPRSGDLSVYWYQQSLDQGLQFLIQYYNGEERAKGNILERFSAQQFPDLHSELNLSSLELGDSALYFCASDGGVGETQYFGPGTRLLVL.

In its sample, this clonotype was seen many times. The chain carries TRBV5-1 and TRBJ2-5; no reliable D call. Trimming stripped 0 bases from V and 1 base from J, with 10 bases between. The CDR3 has 15 residues. CDR1 is SGHRS and CDR2 is YFSETQ in the germline V gene. The chain's CDR3 is CASSLDAAPQETQYF. CDR3 DNA sequence: TGCGCCAGCAGCTTGGATGCAGCGCCCCAAGAGACCCAGTACTTC.

At least ten counts were recorded for this clonotype. V and J are TRBV12-3 or TRBV12-4 and TRBJ1-1, with a weak D call TRBD1 (6 bases). This CDR3 has 12 amino acids. V lost 5 bases to trimming and J lost 7 bases, with 11 bases between them. CDR3 nucleotides: TGTGCCAGCAGTAACAGGGCGATTGAAGCTTTCTTT. Protein sequence: CASSNRAIEAFF.

This clonotype was seen ten or more times. CDR3 region: CAWSSFSGNNEQFF. The CDR3 DNA reads as TGTGCCTGGAGTTCCTTTAGCGGTAACAATGAGCAGTTCTTC. The gene calls are TRBV30 and TRBJ2-1; possible D gene TRBD2, 6 bases. With 2 bases removed from V and 5 bases from J, the gap between germline ends came to 13 bases. The germline gives CDR1 GTSNPN, CDR2 SVGIG (reference sequence). CDR3 length: 14 residues.

This clonotype was recorded a few times. The chain couples TRBV18 to TRBJ2-1; TRBD2 might be the D (6 bases). Germline V gene lookup returns CDR1 KGHSH and CDR2 LQKENI. The CDR3 runs 14 residues. V was shortened by 5 bases and J by 9 bases, with 17 bases between the two germline ends. The CDR3 protein is CASSIRDSRSEQFF. DNA of the CDR3: TGTGCCAGCTCAATCCGGGACTCCCGGAGTGAGCAGTTCTTC.

The chain links TRBV29-1 to TRBJ2-7; D is possibly TRBD1 (6 bases). Trimming removed 4 bases at V and 1 base at J, with 14 bases between. Germline lookup yields CDR1 SQVTM and CDR2 ANQGSEA. The CDR3 has 14 residues. The CDR3 sequence is CSVAGRDTSYEQYF. The CDR3 nucleotides are TGCAGCGTTGCCGGCCGGGACACGTCCTACGAGCAGTACTTC.